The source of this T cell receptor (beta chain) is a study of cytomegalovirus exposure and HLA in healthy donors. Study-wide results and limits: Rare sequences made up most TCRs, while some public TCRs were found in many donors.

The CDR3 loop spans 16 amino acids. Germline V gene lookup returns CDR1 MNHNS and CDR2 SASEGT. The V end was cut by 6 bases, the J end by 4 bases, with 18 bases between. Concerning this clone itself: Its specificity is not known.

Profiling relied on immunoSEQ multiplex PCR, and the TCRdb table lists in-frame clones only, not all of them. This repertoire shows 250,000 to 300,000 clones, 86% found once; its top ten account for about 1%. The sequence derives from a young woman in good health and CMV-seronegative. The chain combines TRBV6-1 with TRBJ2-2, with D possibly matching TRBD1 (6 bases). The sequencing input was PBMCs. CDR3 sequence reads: CASREQSGEGTGELFF. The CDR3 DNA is TGTGCCAGCAGGGAACAATCAGGGGAAGGCACCGGGGAGCTGTTTTTT.